A single sample is the source of the 26 T cell receptor beta chains below, sequenced in a study of CDR3 diversity in severe acne. From the PCR reads, TCRdb called clonotypes with MiXCR, one entry per CDR3 protein. The sample holds roughly 100,000 distinct CDR3 sequences, roughly 51% seen once. Sequencing was performed on blood. These TCRs come from a male donor with acne.

The V gene is TRBV20-1, the J gene TRBJ2-1; 9 bases are shared with TRBD2. Germline values: CDR1 DFQATT, CDR2 SNEGSKA (reference sequence). With V trimmed by 0 bases and J by 8 bases, 5 bases remained unmatched. This CDR3 comprises 14 residues. CDR3 DNA: TGCAGTGCTAGAGATCCTAGCGGGACCCATGAGCAGTTCTTC. Its protein is CSARDPSGTHEQFF.

This clonotype was recorded at least ten times. The chain uses TRBV20-1 and TRBJ2-1, with TRBD2 identical over 9 bases. The CDR3 contains 14 residues. Germline-derived CDR1 and CDR2 are DFQATT and SNEGSKA (reference sequence). The CDR3 DNA sequence: TGCAGCCCGGTATCGTTTAGCGGGAGCGATGAGCAGTTCTTC. This sequence encodes CSPVSFSGSDEQFF.

This clonotype was detected only once. The CDR3 DNA is TGCGCCAGCAGCCAAGCTTACGGCCGTCCGGGACTAGCGGGAGAGACCCAGTACTTC. This gives the protein CASSQAYGRPGLAGETQYF. The rearrangement links TRBV4-1 to TRBJ2-5; 12 nucleotides match TRBD2. From germline, CDR1 is MGHRA and CDR2 YSYEKL. Trimming took 1 base from V and 4 from J; bases not matched to a gene: 13. This CDR3 comprises 19 residues.

This sequence joins TRBV7-3 and TRBJ2-1; 10 bases match TRBD2. This CDR3 has 15 amino acids. V lost 6 bases, J lost 7 bases, and 9 bases stayed unmatched. The germline V gene has CDR1 SGHTA and CDR2 FQGTGA. The DNA for the CDR3 is TGTGCCAGCAGGCCCAGCGGGAGGGCCGTAAATGAGCAGTTCTTC. Amino acids: CASRPSGRAVNEQFF. The full variable domain, completed using reference TRBV7-3 and TRBJ2-1, is GAGVSQTPSNKVTEKGKYVELRCDPISGHTALYWYRQSLGQGPEFLIYFQGTGAADDSGLPNDRFFAVRPEGSVSTLKIQRTERGDSAVYLCASRPSGRAVNEQFFGPGTRLTVL.

This clonotype was counted at least ten times. This chain uses TRBV19 with TRBJ2-2, with no clear D. Germline values: CDR1 LNHDA, CDR2 SQIVND (reference sequence). This CDR3 region has 12 residues. The germline V and J ends were trimmed by 3 bases and 7 bases, with 6 bases remaining between them. CDR3 in amino acids: CASSMGIGELFF. CDR3 in DNA: TGTGCCAGTAGTATGGGGATCGGGGAGCTGTTTTTT. The variable domain in full, with the rest retrieved from reference TRBV19 and TRBJ2-2, is DGGITQSPKYLFRKEGQNVTLSCEQNLNHDAMYWYRQDPGQGLRLIYYSQIVNDFQKGDIAEGYSVSREKKESFPLTVTSAQKNPTAFYLCASSMGIGELFFGEGSRLTVL.

This clonotype has at least ten counts. The J gene is TRBJ2-5, the V gene TRBV9; a possible D gene is TRBD2 (7 bases). Germline assignment: CDR1 SGDLS and CDR2 YYNGEE. CDR3 length: 14 residues. Trimming removed 3 bases at V and 2 bases at J, with 11 bases between. CDR3 sequence (DNA): TGTGCCAGCAGCGGGGGGGGGCTTCAAGAGACCCAGTACTTC. Encoded protein: CASSGGGLQETQYF.

The chain employs TRBV10-3 and TRBJ2-7; TRBD2 matches at 14 bases. Trimming cost V 7 bases and J 4 bases; bases outside gene matches: 6. This CDR3 spans 15 amino acids. Germline CDR1 ENHRY, CDR2 SYGVKD. In DNA, the CDR3 is TGTGCCATCACTGGGACTAGCGGGAGAATATACGAGCAGTACTTC. As protein: CAITGTSGRIYEQYF.

This clonotype was detected many times. The rearrangement joins TRBV4-3 to TRBJ1-3; D gene uncertain. V was shortened by 0 bases and J by 0 bases, with 9 bases between the two germline ends. This CDR3 has 16 residues. Germline V gene sequence: CDR1 LGHNA, CDR2 YSLEER. CDR3 nucleotides: TGCGCCAGCAGCCAAGATCGTCGAGGCTCTGGAAACACCATATATTTT. It is translated as CASSQDRRGSGNTIYF.

This clonotype has at least ten counts. The chain has TRBV5-1 and TRBJ1-6; D gene ambiguous. The CDR3 sequence is 17 residues long. Germline V gene sequence: CDR1 SGHRS, CDR2 YFSETQ. The V end was cut by 4 bases, the J end by 0 bases, with 14 bases between. DNA of the CDR3: TGCGCCAGCAGCGGCGAAGGAATTAGCTCCTATAATTCACCCCTCCACTTT. Translation: CASSGEGISSYNSPLHF.

This clonotype has ten or more counts. V gene TRBV20-1 combines with J gene TRBJ2-3, with D possibly matching TRBD2 (6 bases). Trimming removed 3 bases at V and 0 bases at J, with 13 bases between. Germline V lookup: CDR1 DFQATT, CDR2 SNEGSKA (reference sequence). There are 15 residues in the CDR3. CDR3 region: CSARTAGTSTDTQYF. The DNA of the CDR3 is TGCAGTGCTAGGACCGCCGGGACTAGCACAGATACGCAGTATTTT.

The chain uses TRBV7-9 and TRBJ1-4, with TRBD1 identical over 9 bases. Germline V CDR1 and CDR2: SEHNR, FQNEAQ (reference sequence). Trimming removed 5 bases from V and 3 bases from J; junction bases left unmatched: 4. CDR3 size: 15 residues. In DNA, the CDR3 is TGTGCCAGCAGCCCACAGGGGGCGCCTAATGAAAAACTGTTTTTT. Translation gives CASSPQGAPNEKLFF.

In this sample, this clonotype turned up many times. The rearrangement links TRBV9 to TRBJ2-1; D is perhaps TRBD2 (6 bases). The V end was cut by 4 bases, the J end by 4 bases, with 15 bases between. CDR1 is SGDLS, CDR2 YYNGEE, per germline. The CDR3 runs 15 residues. The CDR3 DNA reads TGTGCCAGCAGCTCAACCGGGACTGGGTACAATGAGCAGTTCTTC. Translating gives CASSSTGTGYNEQFF.

This clonotype was recorded many times. This chain links TRBV5-1 with TRBJ2-3, with D perhaps TRBD2 (5 bases). The CDR3 has 14 residues. Germline V gives CDR1 SGHRS, CDR2 YFSETQ. The V and J ends lost 4 bases and 5 bases respectively, with 14 bases between them. CDR3 sequence (DNA): TGCGCCAGCAGCAAAATGGCGGGTTTAGATACGCAGTATTTT. This sequence encodes CASSKMAGLDTQYF.

By share of the sample, this clonotype is medium-sized. The V and J genes are TRBV19 and TRBJ2-1; unclear D gene. Germline V gene lookup returns CDR1 LNHDA and CDR2 SQIVND (reference sequence). The CDR3 extends over 13 amino acids. Trimming removed 1 base at V and 9 bases at J, with 10 bases between. As DNA, the CDR3 is TGTGCCAGTAGTATAGGGGAAGCAGCTGAGCAGTTCTTC. Its protein product is CASSIGEAAEQFF.

This clonotype was detected ten times or more. The chain joins TRBV15 to TRBJ1-1, with D possibly TRBD1 on 5 matching bases. The CDR3 extends over 15 amino acids. Trimming left V 0 bases short and J 1 base short, with 9 bases between. The germline CDR1 and CDR2 sequences are LNHNV and YYDKDF (reference sequence). Here the CDR3 reads CATSRDRDGNTEAFF. The CDR3 bases are TGTGCCACCAGCAGAGATAGGGACGGGAACACTGAAGCTTTCTTT.

This clonotype occurred many times. V is TRBV6-5 and J is TRBJ1-1; weak D call: TRBD1 (5 bases). Per the germline V gene, CDR1 is MNHEY and CDR2 is SVGAGI. The CDR3 consists of 15 residues. V was pared by 2 bases and J by 1 base, with 11 bases between. The CDR3 sequence is CASSYAGKANTEAFF. The CDR3 DNA follows: TGTGCCAGCAGTTACGCAGGGAAGGCGAACACTGAAGCTTTCTTT.

At least ten counts were recorded for this clonotype. V and J are TRBV9 and TRBJ2-1; D remains ambiguous. V lost 3 bases, J lost 7 bases, and 8 bases lay in between. Germline values: CDR1 SGDLS, CDR2 YYNGEE. The length of the CDR3 is 12 residues. CDR3 protein: CASSAEGNEQFF. The CDR3 bases are TGTGCCAGCAGCGCTGAAGGGAATGAGCAGTTCTTC.

Regarding this clonotype: This CDR3 fails to terminate in the conserved phenylalanine or tryptophan, so it likely reflects a read error. The gene calls are TRBV5-6 and TRBJ2-2; a weak D match, TRBD2 (5 bases). Trimming pared 6 bases from V and 5 bases from J, leaving 17 bases between. Germline assignment: CDR1 SGHDT and CDR2 YYEEEE. The CDR3 is made up of 15 amino acids. CDR3 DNA: TGTGCCAGCAACCTGAGGGCCCTAGTTACCGGGGAGCTGTTTTCT. Protein: CASNLRALVTGELFS.

This clonotype showed up many times. This chain connects TRBV7-9 to TRBJ2-2; TRBD1 matches at 8 bases. This CDR3 spans 15 amino acids. Germline V gene data show CDR1 as SEHNR and CDR2 as FQNEAQ (reference sequence). J gave up 2 bases and V 3 bases, and 2 bases lay outside the gene matches. DNA of the CDR3: TGTGCCAGCAGCTTTGACAGGGGCAACACCGGGGAGCTGTTTTTT. Translation gives CASSFDRGNTGELFF.

This clonotype was observed a single time. V gene TRBV7-3 combines with J gene TRBJ2-5, with no clear D. Deletions cut 2 bases from V and 1 base from J, with 11 bases between. Looked up from germline, CDR1 is SGHTA and CDR2 is FQGTGA. There are 15 residues in the CDR3. CDR3 in amino acids: CASSLVRPAQETQYF. The CDR3 nucleotides read TGTGCCAGCAGCTTAGTCAGGCCGGCCCAAGAGACCCAGTACTTC. Together with reference TRBV7-3 and TRBJ2-5, the CDR3 gives the full variable domain: GAGVSQTPSNKVTEKGKYVELRCDPISGHTALYWYRQSLGQGPEFLIYFQGTGAADDSGLPNDRFFAVRPEGSVSTLKIQRTERGDSAVYLCASSLVRPAQETQYFGPGTRLLVL.

In its sample, this clonotype was seen once. The chain's CDR3 is CASSETGRLPGELFF. In nucleotides, the CDR3 is TGTGCCAGCAGTGAAACGGGTAGACTCCCCGGGGAGCTGTTTTTT. The chain couples TRBV9 to TRBJ2-2, with unresolved D. The CDR3 length is 15 residues. Trimming pared 5 bases from V and 6 bases from J, leaving 17 bases between. The V gene's germline CDR1 is SGDLS and CDR2 YYNGEE.

V usage is TRBV24-1 and J usage is TRBJ2-2; TRBD2 aligns across 10 bases. There are 18 residues in the CDR3. The germline gives CDR1 KGHDR, CDR2 SFDVKD. J was trimmed by 6 bases and V by 0 bases; bases with no gene match: 9. The CDR3 DNA follows: TGTGCCACCAGTGATTTGGGGACTAGCGAACCGAGCGCCGGGGAGCTGTTTTTT. Protein: CATSDLGTSEPSAGELFF.

This chain uses TRBV10-2 with TRBJ2-7; 10 bases are shared with TRBD2. Germline CDR1 reads WSHSY; CDR2 reads SAAADI. The CDR3 spans 13 residues. With V trimmed by 10 bases and J by 5 bases, 8 bases remained unmatched. For the CDR3, the DNA is TGCGCCACCCAGCGGGAGGGCATCCACGAGCAGTACTTC. It specifies CATQREGIHEQYF.

The chain links TRBV3-1 to TRBJ1-3; D unclear. Germline assignment: CDR1 LGHDT and CDR2 YNNKEL (reference sequence). V lost 4 bases and J lost 0, with 7 bases in between. The CDR3 consists of 14 residues. CDR3 coding DNA: TGTGCCAGCAGCCCCCCCTACTCTGGAAACACCATATATTTT. Translated: CASSPPYSGNTIYF.

This clonotype was counted a few times. The chain uses TRBV27 and TRBJ2-7, with a tentative D call TRBD2 (5 bases). The CDR3 is 13 residues long. V dropped 4 bases and J dropped 4 bases, with 11 bases sitting between them. Germline lookup yields CDR1 MNHEY and CDR2 SMNVEV (reference sequence). The CDR3 bases are TGTGCCAGCAGTTCGGGATTTGCATACGAGCAGTACTTC. This encodes CASSSGFAYEQYF.

This clonotype was seen many times. This chain uses TRBV9 with TRBJ2-1; D possibly matches TRBD1 or TRBD2 (6 bases each). The germline CDR1 and CDR2 sequences are SGDLS and YYNGEE. Trimming removed 2 bases at V and 4 bases at J, with 10 bases between. The CDR3 is made up of 14 amino acids. This chain's CDR3 is CASSVGGRYNEQFF. CDR3 bases: TGTGCCAGCAGCGTCGGGGGCCGATACAATGAGCAGTTCTTC.